The T cell receptor (beta chain) described here comes from a study of T cell responses to AZD1222 COVID-19 vaccine. Repertoires were generated with immunoSEQ multiplex PCR, while TCRdb's copy carries only in-frame clones and drops some. The data hold about 86,000 clones, with approximately 89% observed a single time. V lost 1 base, J lost 0 bases, and 10 bases lay in between. In germline, CDR1 is SEHNR, CDR2 FQNEAQ (reference sequence). This CDR3 spans 16 amino acids. The chain is built from TRBV7-9 and TRBJ1-3; D remains unclear. Material: peripheral blood, obtained on day 0 of AZD1222 vaccination. The receptor comes from an adult in good health. The DNA of the CDR3 is TGTGCCAGCAGCTTAGGATTCATAGACTCTGGAAACACCATATATTTT. This encodes CASSLGFIDSGNTIYF. Together with reference TRBV7-9 and TRBJ1-3, the CDR3 gives the full variable domain: DTGVSQNPRHKITKRGQNVTFRCDPISEHNRLYWYRQTLGQGPEFLTYFQNEAQLEKSRLLSDRFSAERPKGSFSTLEIQRTEQGDSAMYLCASSLGFIDSGNTIYFGEGSWLTVV.